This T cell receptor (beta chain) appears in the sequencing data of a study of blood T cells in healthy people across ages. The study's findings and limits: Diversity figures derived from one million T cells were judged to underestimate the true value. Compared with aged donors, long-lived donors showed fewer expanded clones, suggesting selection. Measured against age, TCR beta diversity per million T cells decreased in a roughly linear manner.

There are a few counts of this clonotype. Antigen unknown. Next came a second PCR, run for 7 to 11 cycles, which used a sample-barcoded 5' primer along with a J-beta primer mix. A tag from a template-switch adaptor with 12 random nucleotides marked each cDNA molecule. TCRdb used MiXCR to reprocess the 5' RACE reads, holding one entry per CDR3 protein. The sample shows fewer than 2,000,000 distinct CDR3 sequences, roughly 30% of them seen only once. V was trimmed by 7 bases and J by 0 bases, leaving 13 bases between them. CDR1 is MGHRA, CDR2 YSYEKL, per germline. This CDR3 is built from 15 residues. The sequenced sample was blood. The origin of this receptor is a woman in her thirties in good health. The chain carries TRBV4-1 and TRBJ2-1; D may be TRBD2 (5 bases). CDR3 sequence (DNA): TGCGCCAGCATGGCACGAGGGAGCTCCTACAATGAGCAGTTCTTC. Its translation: CASMARGSSYNEQFF.